The rows below give T cell receptor beta chains drawn from one sample of a study of control samples from healthy donors and cancer patients. Assay: immunoSEQ multiplex PCR; the TCRdb copy retains only in-frame clones and omits some. The sample holds 55,000 to 70,000 clones, about 90% seen once. Sequenced material: PBMCs. Receptors originate from a man between 60 and 75 years old with colorectal cancer. Each CDR3 is given with its conserved first and last residue. The D gene is left open where the match is weak. Rows give clone size only sometimes, using once, few, many, or a class for an expanded clone.

CDR3: CASSPGQGRGHQPQHF
DNA: TGTGCCAGTAGTCCCGGACAGGGCCGTGGGCATCAGCCCCAGCATTTT
J: TRBJ1-5
V: TRBV19
D: TRBD1
size: NA

CDR3: CAWSSPWQGAGGANVLTF
DNA: TGTGCCTGGAGTTCCCCTTGGCAGGGCGCGGGGGGGGCCAACGTCCTGACTTTC
J: TRBJ2-6
V: TRBV30
D: NA
size: NA

CDR3: CASSRGGTSADTQYF
DNA: TGTGCCAGCAGCCGGGGGGGGACTAGCGCAGATACGCAGTATTTT
J: TRBJ2-3
V: TRBV7-6
D: TRBD2
size: NA

CDR3: CASSLMGTDTQYF
DNA: TGTGCCAGCAGCTTAATGGGAACAGATACGCAGTATTTT
J: TRBJ2-3
V: TRBV5-4
D: NA
size: NA

CDR3: CASSLDRVRGNTEAFF
DNA: TGTGCCAGCAGCCTGGACAGGGTTCGGGGGAACACTGAAGCTTTCTTT
J: TRBJ1-1
V: TRBV5-4
D: TRBD1
size: NA

CDR3: CASSPHELRLGEQFF
DNA: TGTGCCAGCAGTCCCCATGAGCTGAGACTCGGTGAGCAGTTCTTC
J: TRBJ2-1
V: TRBV27
D: NA
size: NA

CDR3: CASSLNRDTNEKLFF
DNA: TGCGCCAGCAGCCTGAACAGGGATACTAATGAAAAACTGTTTTTT
J: TRBJ1-4
V: TRBV4-1
D: NA
size: NA

CDR3: CASSGARRTRSGEQYF
DNA: TGCGCCAGCAGTGGGGCCCGGAGGACTAGGAGTGGCGAGCAGTACTTC
J: TRBJ2-7
V: TRBV10-2
D: TRBD2
size: NA

CDR3: CASSSDRGNTEAFF
DNA: TGTGCCAGCAGCTCGGACAGGGGGAACACTGAAGCTTTCTTT
J: TRBJ1-1
V: TRBV7-2
D: TRBD1
size: NA

CDR3: CASSPRPLGPDTQYF
DNA: TGTGCCAGCAGCCCCCGGCCATTGGGGCCAGATACGCAGTATTTT
J: TRBJ2-3
V: TRBV3-1/TRBV3-2
D: NA
size: NA

CDR3: CASRPVRPGSYYEQYF
DNA: TGTGCAAGTCGTCCCGTCCGGCCAGGGTCCTACTACGAGCAGTACTTC
J: TRBJ2-7
V: TRBV12-2
D: NA
size: once

CDR3: CASSLDGRGNTEAFF
DNA: TGTGCCAGCAGCTTAGACGGGCGAGGGAACACTGAAGCTTTCTTT
J: TRBJ1-1
V: TRBV7-9
D: NA
size: once

CDR3: CASSKGQFSNQPQHF
DNA: TGTGCCAGTAGTAAGGGACAGTTTAGCAATCAGCCCCAGCATTTT
J: TRBJ1-5
V: TRBV19
D: TRBD1
size: NA

CDR3: CASGRRGEQFF
DNA: TGTGCCAGCGGACGCAGAGGTGAGCAGTTCTTC
J: TRBJ2-1
V: TRBV12-3/TRBV12-4
D: NA
size: NA

CDR3: CASSDVGFSTDTQYF
DNA: TGTGCCAGCAGTGATGTGGGGTTTTCCACAGATACGCAGTATTTT
J: TRBJ2-3
V: TRBV2
D: NA
size: NA

CDR3: CASSPQEIGLGYTF
DNA: TGTGCCAGCTCACCACAAGAAATTGGACTAGGCTACACCTTC
J: TRBJ1-2
V: TRBV18
D: NA
size: NA

CDR3: CASSLYRNTEAFF
DNA: TGTGCCAGCAGCTTATACAGAAACACTGAAGCTTTCTTT
J: TRBJ1-1
V: TRBV7-2
D: NA
size: NA

CDR3: CASSEGGGTYGYTF
DNA: TGTGCCAGCAGCGAGGGAGGGGGCACCTATGGCTACACCTTC
J: TRBJ1-2
V: TRBV9
D: TRBD1
size: NA

CDR3: CSASKIPAGGSRYDTQYF
DNA: TGCAGTGCTAGTAAAATTCCAGCGGGGGGTTCCCGGTACGATACGCAGTATTTT
J: TRBJ2-3
V: TRBV20-1
D: TRBD2
size: NA

CDR3: CASSTGLPTQYF
DNA: TGTGCCAGCAGTACCGGACTACCTACGCAGTATTTT
J: TRBJ2-3
V: TRBV27
D: NA
size: NA

CDR3: CASSQSPASGALTGELFF
DNA: TGCGCCAGCAGCCAATCCCCGGCTAGCGGGGCTCTCACCGGGGAGCTGTTTTTT
J: TRBJ2-2
V: TRBV4-3
D: TRBD2
size: NA

CDR3: CASSLAGGGPYEQYF
DNA: TGTGCCAGCAGCTTAGCGGGTGGAGGGCCTTACGAGCAGTACTTC
J: TRBJ2-7
V: TRBV7-6
D: NA
size: once

CDR3: CAISTRDNTGELFF
DNA: TGTGCCATCAGTACTAGGGACAACACCGGGGAGCTGTTTTTT
J: TRBJ2-2
V: TRBV10-3
D: NA
size: NA

CDR3: CASSPDRSNQPQHF
DNA: TGTGCCAGCAGCCCTGACCGGAGCAATCAGCCCCAGCATTTT
J: TRBJ1-5
V: TRBV3-1/TRBV3-2
D: NA
size: NA

CDR3: CAGSVDGQGVNYGYTF
DNA: TGTGCCGGCAGCGTAGACGGCCAGGGAGTTAACTATGGCTACACCTTC
J: TRBJ1-2
V: TRBV9
D: NA
size: NA

CDR3: CASSLLPGQTYEQYF
DNA: TGTGCCAGCAGCTTATTGCCGGGACAAACCTACGAGCAGTACTTC
J: TRBJ2-7
V: TRBV11-2
D: NA
size: NA

CDR3: CASSHSFLVSGQGNSPLHF
DNA: TGTGCCAGCAGCCACTCTTTTCTAGTAAGCGGACAGGGCAATTCACCCCTCCACTTT
J: TRBJ1-6
V: TRBV11-3
D: TRBD1
size: NA

CDR3: CAVSAGGTGELFF
DNA: TGTGCCGTCTCGGCGGGGGGCACCGGGGAGCTGTTTTTT
J: TRBJ2-2
V: TRBV7-2
D: TRBD2
size: NA

CDR3: CASSPGSLNTEAFF
DNA: TGTGCCAGCAGCCCCGGGAGTTTGAACACTGAAGCTTTCTTT
J: TRBJ1-1
V: TRBV6-5
D: NA
size: NA

CDR3: CASSLLTRNNEQFF
DNA: TGTGCCAGCAGCCTCCTTACTAGGAACAATGAGCAGTTCTTC
J: TRBJ2-1
V: TRBV7-2
D: NA
size: NA

CDR3: CASSLEGRGTEQYF
DNA: TGCGCCAGCAGCTTGGAGGGCAGGGGAACCGAGCAGTACTTC
J: TRBJ2-7
V: TRBV5-1
D: NA
size: NA

CDR3: CASSLPGLADLHEQFF
DNA: TGCGCCAGCAGCTTACCGGGACTAGCGGACCTCCATGAGCAGTTCTTC
J: TRBJ2-1
V: TRBV5-1
D: TRBD2
size: once

CDR3: CASSLVRPVGLYYEQYF
DNA: TGTGCCAGCAGCTTAGTCCGGCCAGTGGGTCTTTACTACGAGCAGTACTTC
J: TRBJ2-7
V: TRBV7-9
D: NA
size: NA

CDR3: CSASIGDRMNTEAFF
DNA: TGCAGTGCTAGTATAGGGGACCGCATGAACACTGAAGCTTTCTTT
J: TRBJ1-1
V: TRBV20-1
D: NA
size: NA

CDR3: CASRKDRAANQPQHF
DNA: TGTGCCAGCAGGAAGGACAGGGCGGCGAATCAGCCCCAGCATTTT
J: TRBJ1-5
V: TRBV5-5
D: TRBD1
size: NA

CDR3: CASSPRSGGGRGEQYF
DNA: TGTGCCAGCAGTCCGCGATCAGGCGGGGGTAGAGGCGAGCAGTACTTC
J: TRBJ2-7
V: TRBV28
D: TRBD2
size: NA

CDR3: CASSLTGNTEAFF
DNA: TGTGCCAGCAGTTTGACGGGGAACACTGAAGCTTTCTTT
J: TRBJ1-1
V: TRBV28
D: NA
size: NA

CDR3: CASSPGTGNSPLHF
DNA: TGTGCCAGCAGCCCCGGGACAGGCAATTCACCCCTCCACTTT
J: TRBJ1-6
V: TRBV6-5
D: TRBD1
size: once

CDR3: CASSLAQNTEAFF
DNA: TGCGCCAGCAGCTTGGCCCAGAACACTGAAGCTTTCTTT
J: TRBJ1-1
V: TRBV5-1
D: NA
size: NA

CDR3: CASSPLAGGPHEQFF
DNA: TGTGCCAGCAGTCCCCTAGCGGGGGGCCCCCATGAGCAGTTCTTC
J: TRBJ2-1
V: TRBV2
D: TRBD2
size: NA

CDR3: CASGLDWRLDTQYF
DNA: TGTGCTAGTGGTTTGGATTGGCGGTTAGATACGCAGTATTTT
J: TRBJ2-3
V: TRBV12-5
D: NA
size: NA

CDR3: CASSLVQGSNEQFF
DNA: TGCGCCAGCAGCTTGGTACAGGGGTCCAATGAGCAGTTCTTC
J: TRBJ2-1
V: TRBV5-1
D: TRBD1
size: NA

CDR3: CASTRSGGPNTGELFF
DNA: TGTGCCAGCACCCGAAGCGGGGGGCCGAACACCGGGGAGCTGTTTTTT
J: TRBJ2-2
V: TRBV7-8
D: TRBD2
size: NA

CDR3: CASSVGPGGREAFF
DNA: TGTGCCAGCAGCGTCGGACCTGGGGGGCGTGAAGCTTTCTTT
J: TRBJ1-1
V: TRBV9
D: NA
size: NA

CDR3: CASSPGGVYNEQFF
DNA: TGTGCCAGCAGTCCCGGGGGGGTCTACAATGAGCAGTTCTTC
J: TRBJ2-1
V: TRBV6-6
D: TRBD2
size: NA

CDR3: CATSRAPRASNQETQYF
DNA: TGTGCCACCAGCAGAGCCCCTCGGGCGTCCAACCAAGAGACCCAGTACTTC
J: TRBJ2-5
V: TRBV15
D: NA
size: NA

CDR3: CASSVDSGANYNEQFF
DNA: TGTGCCAGCAGCGTAGATTCGGGGGCCAACTACAATGAGCAGTTCTTC
J: TRBJ2-1
V: TRBV9
D: NA
size: NA

CDR3: CASSIGPLGTQYF
DNA: TGTGCCAGTAGTATTGGACCCTTAGGGACCCAGTACTTC
J: TRBJ2-5
V: TRBV19
D: NA
size: NA

CDR3: CASSPARSVFNYGYTF
DNA: TGTGCCAGCTCACCAGCCCGCTCAGTTTTCAACTATGGCTACACCTTC
J: TRBJ1-2
V: TRBV18
D: NA
size: NA

CDR3: CASRRQGTNEKLFF
DNA: TGTGCCAGCAGACGACAGGGAACTAATGAAAAACTGTTTTTT
J: TRBJ1-4
V: TRBV6-5
D: TRBD1
size: NA

CDR3: CASSPMGRAGANVLTF
DNA: TGTGCCAGCTCACCAATGGGGAGGGCTGGGGCCAACGTCCTGACTTTC
J: TRBJ2-6
V: TRBV18
D: TRBD2
size: NA

CDR3: CASSRGNTEAFF
DNA: TGTGCCAGCTCACGAGGGAACACTGAAGCTTTCTTT
J: TRBJ1-1
V: TRBV18
D: NA
size: NA